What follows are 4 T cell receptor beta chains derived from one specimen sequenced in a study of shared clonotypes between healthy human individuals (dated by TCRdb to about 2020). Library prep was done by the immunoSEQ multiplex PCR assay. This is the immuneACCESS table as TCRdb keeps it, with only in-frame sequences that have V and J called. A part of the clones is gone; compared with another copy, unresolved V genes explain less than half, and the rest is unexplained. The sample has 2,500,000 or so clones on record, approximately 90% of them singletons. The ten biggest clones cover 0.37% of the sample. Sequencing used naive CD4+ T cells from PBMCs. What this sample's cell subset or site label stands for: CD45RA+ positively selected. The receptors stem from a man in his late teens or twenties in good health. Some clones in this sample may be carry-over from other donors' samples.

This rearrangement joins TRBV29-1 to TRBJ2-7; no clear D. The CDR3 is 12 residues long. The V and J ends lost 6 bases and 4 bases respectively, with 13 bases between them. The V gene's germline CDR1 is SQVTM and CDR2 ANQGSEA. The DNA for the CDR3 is TGCAGCGTGCGAGCTGCCGGGTACGAGCAGTACTTC. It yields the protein CSVRAAGYEQYF.

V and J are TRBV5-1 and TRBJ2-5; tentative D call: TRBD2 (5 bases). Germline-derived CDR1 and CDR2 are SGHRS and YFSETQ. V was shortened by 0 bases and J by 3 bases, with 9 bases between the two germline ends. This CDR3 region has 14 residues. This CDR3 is CASSLALDEETQYF. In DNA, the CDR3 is TGCGCCAGCAGCTTGGCACTAGATGAAGAGACCCAGTACTTC.

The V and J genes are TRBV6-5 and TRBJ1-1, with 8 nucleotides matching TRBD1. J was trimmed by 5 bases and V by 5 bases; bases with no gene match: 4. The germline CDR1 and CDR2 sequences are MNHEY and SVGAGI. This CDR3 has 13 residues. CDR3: CASSRTGRTEAFF. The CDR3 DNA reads TGTGCCAGCAGTAGGACAGGGAGGACTGAAGCTTTCTTT.

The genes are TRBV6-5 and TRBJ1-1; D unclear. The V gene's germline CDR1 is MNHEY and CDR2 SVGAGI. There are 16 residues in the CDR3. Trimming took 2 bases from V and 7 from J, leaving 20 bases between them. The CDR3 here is CASSYGTRTRRGEAFF. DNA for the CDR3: TGTGCCAGCAGTTACGGCACCCGTACCCGACGGGGTGAAGCTTTCTTT.